This T cell receptor (beta chain) was sequenced in a study of early T cells in non-severe SARS-CoV-2 infection. About the study: Sequencing used unsorted whole-blood bulk RNA, so chains lack pairing.

This clonotype was detected a few times. The antigen is undetermined. Study-level findings and limits: Matching results from VDJdb favored anti-spike CD8 responses, leaving private and CD4 specificities undetected.

Unique molecular identifiers tagged individual cDNA molecules. TCRdb analysed the 5' RACE reads with MiXCR anew, one entry per CDR3 protein. This sample has tens of thousands of distinct CDR3 sequences; under 11% occur once, and the top ten carry over 7.5%. The CDR3 has 14 amino acids. CDR1 is LGHDT, CDR2 YNNKEL, per germline (reference sequence). V lost 2 bases and J 5 bases, leaving 9 bases between the germline ends. Specimen: whole blood, collected at baseline. The sequence derives from an adult who was a healthcare worker with PCR-confirmed SARS-CoV-2 infection or an uninfected control (not recorded which). V is TRBV3-1 and J is TRBJ2-2; D not certain. As DNA, the CDR3 is TGTGCCAGCAGCCAACCATTTGGGACCGGGGAGCTGTTTTTT. Protein product: CASSQPFGTGELFF.